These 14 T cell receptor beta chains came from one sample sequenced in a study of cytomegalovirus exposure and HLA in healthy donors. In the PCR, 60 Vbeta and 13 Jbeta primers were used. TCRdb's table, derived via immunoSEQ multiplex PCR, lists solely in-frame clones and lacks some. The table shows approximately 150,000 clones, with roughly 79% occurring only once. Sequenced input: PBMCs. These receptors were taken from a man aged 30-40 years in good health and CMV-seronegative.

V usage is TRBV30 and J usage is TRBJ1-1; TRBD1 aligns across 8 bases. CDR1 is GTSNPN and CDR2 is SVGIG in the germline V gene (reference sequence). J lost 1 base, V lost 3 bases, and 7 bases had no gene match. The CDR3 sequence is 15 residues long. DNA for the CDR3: TGTGCCTGGAGAATGGCAGGGGGCGAGAACACTGAAGCTTTCTTT. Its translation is CAWRMAGGENTEAFF. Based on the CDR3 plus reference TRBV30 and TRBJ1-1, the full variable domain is SQTIHQWPATLVQPVGSPLSLECTVEGTSNPNLYWYRQAAGRGLQLLFYSVGIGQISSEVPQNLSASRPQDRQFILSSKKLLLSDSGFYLCAWRMAGGENTEAFFGQGTRLTVV.

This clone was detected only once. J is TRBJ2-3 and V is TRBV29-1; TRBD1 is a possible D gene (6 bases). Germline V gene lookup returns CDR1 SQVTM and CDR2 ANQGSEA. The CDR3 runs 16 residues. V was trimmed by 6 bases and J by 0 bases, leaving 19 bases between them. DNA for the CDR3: TGCAGCGTGACGGACCCCGCAGGGGTCAGCACAGATACGCAGTATTTT. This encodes CSVTDPAGVSTDTQYF.

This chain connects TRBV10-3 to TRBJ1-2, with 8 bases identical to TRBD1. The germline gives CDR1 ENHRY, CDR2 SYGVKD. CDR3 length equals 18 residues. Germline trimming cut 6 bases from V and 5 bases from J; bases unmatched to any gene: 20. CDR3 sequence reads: CAIREARRQGLLGYGYTF. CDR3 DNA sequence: TGTGCCATCAGAGAAGCCAGGAGACAGGGGCTACTGGGGTATGGCTACACCTTC.

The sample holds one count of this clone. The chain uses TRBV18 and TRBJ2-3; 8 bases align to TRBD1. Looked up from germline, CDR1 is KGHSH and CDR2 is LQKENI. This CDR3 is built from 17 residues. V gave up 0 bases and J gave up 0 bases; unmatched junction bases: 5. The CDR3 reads CASSPPHTGGSTDTQYF. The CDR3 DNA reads TGTGCCAGCTCACCACCCCATACAGGGGGTAGCACAGATACGCAGTATTTT.

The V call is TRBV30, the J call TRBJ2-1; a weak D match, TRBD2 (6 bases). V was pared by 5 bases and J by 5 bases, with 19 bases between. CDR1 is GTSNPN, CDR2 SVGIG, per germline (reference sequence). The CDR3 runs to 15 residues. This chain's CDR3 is CAWARRRAENNEQFF. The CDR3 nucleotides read TGTGCCTGGGCCCGACGGAGGGCCGAGAACAATGAGCAGTTCTTC.

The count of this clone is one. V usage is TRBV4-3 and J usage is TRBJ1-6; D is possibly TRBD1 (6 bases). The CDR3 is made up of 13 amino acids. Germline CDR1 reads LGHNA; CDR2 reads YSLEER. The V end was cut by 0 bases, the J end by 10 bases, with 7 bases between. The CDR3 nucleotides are TGCGCCAGCAGCCAAGACAGGGGATCACCCCTCCACTTT. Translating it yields CASSQDRGSPLHF.

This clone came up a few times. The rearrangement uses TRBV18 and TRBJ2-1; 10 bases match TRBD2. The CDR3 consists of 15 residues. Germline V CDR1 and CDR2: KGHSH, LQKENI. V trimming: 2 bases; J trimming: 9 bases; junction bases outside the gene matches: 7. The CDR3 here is CASSPTASGSGEQFF. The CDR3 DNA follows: TGTGCCAGCTCACCAACCGCTAGCGGGAGCGGTGAGCAGTTCTTC.

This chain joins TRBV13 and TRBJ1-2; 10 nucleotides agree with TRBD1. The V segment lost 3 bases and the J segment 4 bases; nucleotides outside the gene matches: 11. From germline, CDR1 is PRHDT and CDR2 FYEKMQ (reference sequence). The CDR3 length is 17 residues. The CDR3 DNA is TGTGCCAGCAGCTTGGGACAGGGGTCCCCCCGAAGCTATGGCTACACCTTC. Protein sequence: CASSLGQGSPRSYGYTF.

CDR3 in DNA: TGTGCCTGTGATTCGGGGACTGAAGCTTTCTTT. Translated, it gives CACDSGTEAFF. The chain links TRBV19 to TRBJ1-1, with D hard to call. V was shortened by 11 bases and J by 5 bases, with 12 bases between the two germline ends. Germline CDR1 and CDR2: LNHDA and SQIVND (reference sequence). The CDR3 loop spans 11 amino acids.

CDR3 sequence reads: CATQGRREAQYF. Written as DNA, the CDR3 is TGTGCCACCCAGGGACGTCGGGAGGCCCAGTACTTC. The gene calls are TRBV28 and TRBJ2-5; TRBD2 matches 7 bases. The germline V gene encodes CDR1 MDHEN and CDR2 SYDVKM. J was trimmed by 9 bases and V by 10 bases; bases with no gene match: 11. CDR3 length: 12 amino acids.

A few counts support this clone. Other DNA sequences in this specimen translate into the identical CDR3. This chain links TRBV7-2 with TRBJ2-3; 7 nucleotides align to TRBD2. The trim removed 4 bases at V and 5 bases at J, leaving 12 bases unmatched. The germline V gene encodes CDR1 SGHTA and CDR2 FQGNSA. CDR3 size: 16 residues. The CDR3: CASSSDRGGGRDTQYF. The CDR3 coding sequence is TGTGCCAGCAGCTCAGACCGGGGCGGGGGACGAGATACGCAGTATTTT.

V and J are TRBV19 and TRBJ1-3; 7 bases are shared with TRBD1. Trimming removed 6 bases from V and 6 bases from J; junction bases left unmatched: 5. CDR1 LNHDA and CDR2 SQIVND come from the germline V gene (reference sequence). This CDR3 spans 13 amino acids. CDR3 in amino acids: CASRAGTANTIYF. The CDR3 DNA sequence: TGTGCCAGTAGGGCCGGGACAGCAAACACCATATATTTT.

CDR3 sequence (DNA): TGTGCCAGCAGCCCTGGACAGGGAGAGTCGAACACTGAAGCTTTCTTT. Its protein product is CASSPGQGESNTEAFF. This chain links TRBV11-3 with TRBJ1-1, with TRBD1 matching over 8 bases. The CDR3 spans 16 residues. Germline CDR1 is SGHNT and CDR2 is YENEEA. V gave up 5 bases and J gave up 1 base; unmatched junction bases: 9.

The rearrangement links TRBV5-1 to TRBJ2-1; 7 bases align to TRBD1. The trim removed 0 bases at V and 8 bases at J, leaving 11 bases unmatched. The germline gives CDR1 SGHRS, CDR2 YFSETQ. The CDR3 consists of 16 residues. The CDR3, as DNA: TGCGCCAGCAGCTTGGCCAGAGACAGGGTTGTGGATGAGCAGTTCTTC. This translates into CASSLARDRVVDEQFF.